This entry features one TCR beta chain sequence. The target antigen is unknown. Construction of TCR beta libraries was performed using quantitative 5'-RACE with molecular barcodes. One entry per CDR3 protein results from TCRdb running MiXCR on the 5' RACE reads. The table shows over 450,000 distinct CDR3 sequences, with about an eighth occurring only once. This sample stems from a study of CD8 T cells in ankylosing spondylitis. The CDR3 sequence is 17 residues long. V lost 10 bases to trimming and J lost 6 bases; unmatched junction nucleotides: 18. CDR1 and CDR2 (germline): SGHTA, FQGNSA. Study observations and caveats: The disease-linked clones had a CD8+ phenotype and low blood frequencies. Among TCR beta sequences, a motif of eight highly homologous variants appeared characteristic of ankylosing spondylitis blood.

The chain combines TRBV7-2 with TRBJ2-2; 9 nucleotides align to TRBD2. The sequenced sample consisted of blood, either unsorted or a sorted T cell fraction (not recorded which). The receptor's source is a male donor with ankylosing spondylitis. The CDR3 here is CANTSRASGIRAGELFF. CDR3 coding DNA: TGTGCCAACACCTCCCGAGCTAGCGGGATACGCGCCGGGGAGCTGTTTTTT.